The rows below give T cell receptor beta chains drawn from one sample of a study of cytotoxic CD8 clonotypes in ibrutinib-treated CLL. Produced via immunoSEQ multiplex PCR; TCRdb's table is partial and in-frame only. The sample carries just over 200,000 clones, nearly 80% recorded once. Source: PBMCs, taken after 12 months of ibrutinib treatment. These receptors originate from a human donor with chronic lymphocytic leukemia. Both conserved end residues are trimmed from each CDR3. Fields, in order: CDR3 protein, J gene, V gene, clone size. Clone size, where shown, is once, few, many, or a class for clones that have expanded.

CDR3 protein: ASSLRVDNLRETQY
J gene: TRBJ2-5
V gene: TRBV11-2
clone size: NA

CDR3 protein: ASSLPLAGGTYEQY
J gene: TRBJ2-7
V gene: TRBV5-1
clone size: NA

CDR3 protein: ASVGTGLNRSPLH
J gene: TRBJ1-6
V gene: TRBV6-1
clone size: few

CDR3 protein: ASSPTDTSWTYEQY
J gene: TRBJ2-7
V gene: TRBV18
clone size: NA

CDR3 protein: ASSLEPNTEAF
J gene: TRBJ1-1
V gene: TRBV11-3
clone size: NA

CDR3 protein: AIRRTGHSYEQY
J gene: TRBJ2-7
V gene: TRBV10-3
clone size: NA

CDR3 protein: ASSIMNIQY
J gene: TRBJ2-4
V gene: TRBV19
clone size: NA

CDR3 protein: ASSLDYNEQF
J gene: TRBJ2-1
V gene: TRBV5-6
clone size: NA

CDR3 protein: ASSADIPLKLF
J gene: TRBJ2-2
V gene: TRBV10-1
clone size: few

CDR3 protein: ASSENDPEEF
J gene: TRBJ2-1
V gene: TRBV6-1
clone size: NA

CDR3 protein: ASSEYRGLSPLH
J gene: TRBJ1-6
V gene: TRBV5-1
clone size: NA

CDR3 protein: ASSLNGLADTGELF
J gene: TRBJ2-2
V gene: TRBV11-3
clone size: NA

CDR3 protein: ASRITGGAYEQY
J gene: TRBJ2-7
V gene: TRBV28
clone size: NA

CDR3 protein: ATSVPLGQPDNEQF
J gene: TRBJ2-1
V gene: TRBV15
clone size: NA

CDR3 protein: ASSLLVSTEAF
J gene: TRBJ1-1
V gene: TRBV28
clone size: NA

CDR3 protein: ASSPRLYRADTQY
J gene: TRBJ2-3
V gene: TRBV7-9
clone size: NA

CDR3 protein: ASSPTPGNYGYT
J gene: TRBJ1-2
V gene: TRBV6-1
clone size: few

CDR3 protein: ASRPGTGGYNEQF
J gene: TRBJ2-1
V gene: TRBV19
clone size: once

CDR3 protein: ASSFGTSGADTQY
J gene: TRBJ2-3
V gene: TRBV5-1
clone size: once

CDR3 protein: ASRTGVGQPQH
J gene: TRBJ1-5
V gene: TRBV27
clone size: NA

CDR3 protein: ASSEGGTQGTQY
J gene: TRBJ2-5
V gene: TRBV6-1
clone size: NA

CDR3 protein: ASSLDRGRNEQF
J gene: TRBJ2-1
V gene: TRBV5-4
clone size: NA

CDR3 protein: ASSFILAGWANTGELF
J gene: TRBJ2-2
V gene: TRBV5-1
clone size: NA

CDR3 protein: ASSPGDRTQETQY
J gene: TRBJ2-5
V gene: TRBV5-1
clone size: NA

CDR3 protein: ASSSDGGDTQY
J gene: TRBJ2-3
V gene: TRBV7-8
clone size: once

CDR3 protein: ASRPSGGEETQY
J gene: TRBJ2-5
V gene: TRBV6-4
clone size: NA

CDR3 protein: ASSEDGGKPSYGYT
J gene: TRBJ1-2
V gene: TRBV6-1
clone size: NA

CDR3 protein: ASTASPGQGSAEQF
J gene: TRBJ2-1
V gene: TRBV5-4
clone size: once

CDR3 protein: ASSWGANYGYT
J gene: TRBJ1-2
V gene: TRBV11-2
clone size: NA

CDR3 protein: ASTTREGDYGYT
J gene: TRBJ1-2
V gene: TRBV6-6
clone size: NA

CDR3 protein: ASSEMGGQGVFQPQH
J gene: TRBJ1-5
V gene: TRBV6-1
clone size: few

CDR3 protein: ASSLEVTQY
J gene: TRBJ2-5
V gene: TRBV7-2
clone size: NA

CDR3 protein: ASSLVNSNQPQH
J gene: TRBJ1-5
V gene: TRBV7-2
clone size: NA

CDR3 protein: ASSDSQVGTGRLDTQY
J gene: TRBJ2-3
V gene: TRBV6-4
clone size: NA

CDR3 protein: ASSQIRAGGHEQF
J gene: TRBJ2-1
V gene: TRBV11-2
clone size: NA

CDR3 protein: ASSLGGANNQPQH
J gene: TRBJ1-5
V gene: TRBV11-2
clone size: once

CDR3 protein: ASSIGETRSYNEQF
J gene: TRBJ2-1
V gene: TRBV19
clone size: NA

CDR3 protein: ASSYSIAYNEQF
J gene: TRBJ2-1
V gene: TRBV6-5
clone size: NA

CDR3 protein: ASSLYGTSPYEQY
J gene: TRBJ2-7
V gene: TRBV5-6
clone size: NA

CDR3 protein: ASSLVGDYEQY
J gene: TRBJ2-7
V gene: TRBV5-1
clone size: NA

CDR3 protein: ASRDRVRVRAF
J gene: TRBJ1-1
V gene: TRBV2
clone size: NA

CDR3 protein: ASSERAISGYT
J gene: TRBJ1-2
V gene: TRBV2
clone size: NA

CDR3 protein: ASSLTSGRAYEQY
J gene: TRBJ2-7
V gene: TRBV7-9
clone size: NA

CDR3 protein: ASSASQDSNQPQH
J gene: TRBJ1-5
V gene: TRBV6-4
clone size: NA

CDR3 protein: ASSLWGGSTEAF
J gene: TRBJ1-1
V gene: TRBV5-6
clone size: NA

CDR3 protein: ASSYDRGFYEQY
J gene: TRBJ2-7
V gene: TRBV6-5
clone size: NA

CDR3 protein: ASSRGAKNTEAF
J gene: TRBJ1-1
V gene: TRBV13
clone size: NA

CDR3 protein: ASSIEVRGHGYT
J gene: TRBJ1-2
V gene: TRBV19
clone size: NA

CDR3 protein: ASSHTSYEQY
J gene: TRBJ2-7
V gene: TRBV4-1
clone size: once

CDR3 protein: ASSLDRGPQPQH
J gene: TRBJ1-5
V gene: TRBV11-2
clone size: NA

CDR3 protein: ASRPTSYEQY
J gene: TRBJ2-7
V gene: TRBV10-2
clone size: NA

CDR3 protein: ASSLEEVGVLRVTGELF
J gene: TRBJ2-2
V gene: TRBV7-9
clone size: NA

CDR3 protein: ASRLVETQY
J gene: TRBJ2-5
V gene: TRBV7-8
clone size: NA

CDR3 protein: ATEGGAGYGYT
J gene: TRBJ1-2
V gene: TRBV28
clone size: NA

CDR3 protein: ASSLPLDTQY
J gene: TRBJ2-3
V gene: TRBV7-6
clone size: NA